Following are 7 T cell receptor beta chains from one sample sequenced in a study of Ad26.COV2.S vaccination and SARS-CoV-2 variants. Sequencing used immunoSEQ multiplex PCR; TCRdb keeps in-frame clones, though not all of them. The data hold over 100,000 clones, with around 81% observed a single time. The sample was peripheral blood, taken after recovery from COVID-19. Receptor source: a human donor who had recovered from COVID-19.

In DNA form, the CDR3 reads TGTGCCAGCAGCCCGGCGGTCGGTGGCACGCAGTATTTT. Its translation: CASSPAVGGTQYF. The rearrangement joins TRBV5-6 to TRBJ2-3; D is unclear. V lost 4 bases, J lost 9 bases, and 15 bases lay in between. Germline V gene sequence: CDR1 SGHDT, CDR2 YYEEEE. The length of the CDR3 is 13 residues.

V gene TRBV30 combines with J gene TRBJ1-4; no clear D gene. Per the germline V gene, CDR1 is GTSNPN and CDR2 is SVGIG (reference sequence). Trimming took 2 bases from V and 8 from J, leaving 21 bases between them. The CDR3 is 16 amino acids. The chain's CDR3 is CAWSPPSASEVEKLFF. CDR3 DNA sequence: TGTGCCTGGAGTCCACCCTCGGCCTCGGAGGTCGAAAAACTGTTTTTT.

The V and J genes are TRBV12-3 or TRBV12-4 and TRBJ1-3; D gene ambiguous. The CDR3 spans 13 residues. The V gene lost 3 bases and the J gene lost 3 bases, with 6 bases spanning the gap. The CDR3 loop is CASSFSLGNTIYF. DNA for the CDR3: TGTGCCAGCAGTTTTAGTCTTGGAAACACCATATATTTT.

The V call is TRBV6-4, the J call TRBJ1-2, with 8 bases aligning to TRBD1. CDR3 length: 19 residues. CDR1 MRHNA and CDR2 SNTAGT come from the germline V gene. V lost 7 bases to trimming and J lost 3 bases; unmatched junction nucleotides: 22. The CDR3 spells CASIRDRRRGRYYDYGYTF. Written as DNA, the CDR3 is TGTGCCAGCATTCGGGACCGACGCAGGGGGCGGTATTACGACTATGGCTACACCTTC.

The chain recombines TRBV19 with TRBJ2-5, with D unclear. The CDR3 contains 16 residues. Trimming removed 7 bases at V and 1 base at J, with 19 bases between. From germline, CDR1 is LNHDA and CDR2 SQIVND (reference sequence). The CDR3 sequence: CASKAEVGLPQETQYF. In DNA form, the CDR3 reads TGTGCCAGTAAGGCCGAAGTAGGCTTGCCCCAAGAGACCCAGTACTTC.

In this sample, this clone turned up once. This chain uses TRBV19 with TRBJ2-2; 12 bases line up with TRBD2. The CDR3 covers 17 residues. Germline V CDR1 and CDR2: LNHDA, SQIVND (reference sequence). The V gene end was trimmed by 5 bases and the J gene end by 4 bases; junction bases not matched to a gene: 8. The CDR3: CASSFNGLAGSTGELFF. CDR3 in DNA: TGTGCCAGTAGTTTCAACGGACTAGCGGGGAGCACCGGGGAGCTGTTTTTT.

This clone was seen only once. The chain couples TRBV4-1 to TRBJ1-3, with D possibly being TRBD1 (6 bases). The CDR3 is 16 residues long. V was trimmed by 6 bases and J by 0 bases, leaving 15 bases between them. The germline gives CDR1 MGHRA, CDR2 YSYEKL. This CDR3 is CASRGRGGSSGNTIYF. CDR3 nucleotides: TGCGCCAGCAGAGGGAGGGGGGGTAGCTCTGGAAACACCATATATTTT.